This T cell receptor (beta chain) comes out of a study of T cells in lung cancer brain metastases. Study-level background: Tobacco use history was present in about 85% of the roughly 20 patients, median approximately 38 pack-years. Most of the roughly 20 patients had no interval therapy between resections.

Details on this clone: Its antigen is not identified.

Generated by immunoSEQ multiplex PCR, the TCRdb table keeps only in-frame clones and is missing some. The data show some 4,500 clones, roughly 90% seen once. Study-wide points: FFPE DNA fragmentation may have prevented retrieving the complete T cell repertoire.

The sample taken for sequencing was tumor tissue from the primary lung tumor. This clonotype was obtained from a woman aged 45-65 years with non-small cell lung cancer.

CDR3 DNA: TGTGCCAGCAGCTCTCTCATTGGGGGGCGGGGTGGCTACACCTTC. It specifies CASSSLIGGRGGYTF. V gene TRBV9 combines with J gene TRBJ1-2; D is perhaps TRBD1 (6 bases). The CDR3 spans 15 residues. V was shortened by 4 bases and J by 7 bases, with 20 bases between the two germline ends. Per the germline V gene, CDR1 is SGDLS and CDR2 is YYNGEE.